Shown below are 8 T cell receptor beta chains from a single sample sequenced in a study of blood T cell repertoires in COVID-19. Some clones are missing from TCRdb's copy, which holds only in-frame ones; the method was immunoSEQ multiplex PCR. The sample includes 120,000 to 150,000 clones, roughly 86% seen only once; the top ten take less than 0.95%. Sequences were obtained from peripheral blood. These receptors originate from a woman aged 45-65 years with acute or convalescent COVID-19.

This clone was recorded a few times. V and J are TRBV7-3 and TRBJ2-1, with a tentative D call TRBD1 (6 bases). V lost 4 bases and J 1 base, leaving 8 bases between the germline ends. Per germline, CDR1 SGHTA and CDR2 FQGTGA. The CDR3 contains 14 residues. The CDR3 nucleotides are TGTGCCAGCAGCTCAGACAGGTCCTACAATGAGCAGTTCTTC. It yields the protein CASSSDRSYNEQFF. Variable domain in full (rest from reference TRBV7-3 and TRBJ2-1): GAGVSQTPSNKVTEKGKYVELRCDPISGHTALYWYRQSLGQGPEFLIYFQGTGAADDSGLPNDRFFAVRPEGSVSTLKIQRTERGDSAVYLCASSSDRSYNEQFFGPGTRLTVL.

This chain connects TRBV28 to TRBJ2-7, with D tentatively TRBD2 (5 bases). CDR1 is MDHEN and CDR2 is SYDVKM in the germline V gene. This CDR3 has 14 amino acids. Trimming pared 2 bases from V and 0 bases from J, leaving 8 bases between. The CDR3, as DNA: TGTGCCAGCAGTTTACACACTAGCTCCTACGAGCAGTACTTC. Translation: CASSLHTSSYEQYF.

The V and J genes are TRBV6-6 and TRBJ2-1, with 7 bases lining up with TRBD1. Germline CDR1 and CDR2: MNHNY and SVGAGI (reference sequence). The CDR3 covers 14 residues. V lost 5 bases, J lost 4 bases, and 5 bases stayed unmatched. In nucleotides, the CDR3 is TGTGCCAGCAGTCGGGACAGTCCTTACAATGAGCAGTTCTTC. This sequence encodes CASSRDSPYNEQFF.

The rearrangement joins TRBV7-3 to TRBJ1-1; 7 bases line up with TRBD1. After removal of 4 bases from V and 4 bases from J, the junction contained 6 bases not matched to a gene. CDR3 length equals 14 residues. The germline CDR1 and CDR2 sequences are SGHTA and FQGTGA. CDR3 nucleotides: TGTGCCAGCAGCTCCGGACAGGAGGGCACTGAAGCTTTCTTT. Protein: CASSSGQEGTEAFF. The entire variable domain, with the rest obtained from reference TRBV7-3 and TRBJ1-1, is as follows: GAGVSQTPSNKVTEKGKYVELRCDPISGHTALYWYRQSLGQGPEFLIYFQGTGAADDSGLPNDRFFAVRPEGSVSTLKIQRTERGDSAVYLCASSSGQEGTEAFFGQGTRLTVV.

The chain employs TRBV5-4 and TRBJ1-2, with 7 nucleotides matching TRBD1. Looked up from germline, CDR1 is SGHNT and CDR2 is YYREEE (reference sequence). J lost 4 bases, V lost 4 bases, and 7 bases had no gene match. The CDR3 totals 14 residues. Here the CDR3 DNA reads TGTGCCAGCAGCCCAACACAGGGGATCTATGGCTACACCTTC. As protein: CASSPTQGIYGYTF.

This clone was recorded once. The V gene is TRBV3-1 (or the pseudogene TRBV3-2), the J gene TRBJ2-1; TRBD2 matches at 10 bases. Trimming took 2 bases from V and 2 from J; bases not matched to a gene: 9. The CDR3 has 18 amino acids. Germline V gives CDR1 LGHDT, CDR2 YNNKEL (reference sequence). As DNA, the CDR3 is TGTGCCAGCAGCCAACGGACTAGCGGTCGCGGCACCTACAATGAGCAGTTCTTC. Protein sequence: CASSQRTSGRGTYNEQFF.

This sequence joins TRBV27 and TRBJ2-1; 11 positions match TRBD1. Germline CDR1 MNHEY, CDR2 SMNVEV (reference sequence). There are 16 residues in the CDR3. Unmatched junction bases numbered 5, after V lost 3 bases and J lost 4 bases. CDR3 residues: CASSLVGQGAYNEQFF. As DNA, the CDR3 is TGTGCCAGCAGTTTGGTCGGACAGGGGGCTTACAATGAGCAGTTCTTC.

The CDR3 is CASLRGTGEKLFF. For the CDR3, the DNA is TGTGCCAGCCTCAGGGGAACTGGTGAAAAACTGTTTTTT. This chain joins TRBV6-6 and TRBJ1-4; D perhaps matches TRBD1 (6 bases). V was shortened by 8 bases and J by 7 bases, with 14 bases between the two germline ends. Per the germline V gene, CDR1 is MNHNY and CDR2 is SVGAGI (reference sequence). This CDR3 has 13 amino acids.